These 23 T cell receptor beta chains originate from one sample sequenced in a study of blood T cell repertoires in COVID-19. TCRdb's copy holds only in-frame clones and misses some; the assay was immunoSEQ multiplex PCR. The repertoire holds 100,000 to 150,000 clones, with approximately 89% as singletons. The source material was peripheral blood. All receptors derive from a man aged 50 to 60 with acute or convalescent COVID-19.

The V call is TRBV19, the J call TRBJ2-1, with 8 bases lining up with TRBD1. Germline V gene sequence: CDR1 LNHDA, CDR2 SQIVND (reference sequence). The junction had 3 bases not matched to a gene; V was cut back by 6 bases and J by 8 bases. This CDR3 contains 12 residues. CDR3 amino acids: CASSRQGYEQFF. The CDR3 nucleotides read TGTGCCAGTAGCAGACAGGGGTATGAGCAGTTCTTC.

The rearrangement joins TRBV19 to TRBJ1-2, with 10 bases lining up with TRBD1. The trim removed 4 bases at V and 8 bases at J, leaving 7 bases unmatched. CDR3 length: 14 amino acids. In germline, CDR1 is LNHDA, CDR2 SQIVND (reference sequence). For the CDR3, the DNA is TGTGCCAGTAGTACGGGGACAGGGGTTCAAGGCTACACCTTC. Protein: CASSTGTGVQGYTF.

The V gene is TRBV28, the J gene TRBJ2-1, with D tentatively TRBD2 (6 bases). Germline CDR1 and CDR2: MDHEN and SYDVKM. There are 16 residues in the CDR3. Trimming stripped 8 bases from V and 0 bases from J, with 17 bases between. This CDR3 reads CASLTLLAGSYNEQFF. As DNA, the CDR3 is TGTGCCAGCCTTACCTTACTAGCCGGCTCCTACAATGAGCAGTTCTTC. The full variable domain, in which reference TRBV28 and TRBJ2-1 provide the parts outside the CDR3, is DVKVTQSSRYLVKRTGEKVFLECVQDMDHENMFWYRQDPGLGLRLIYFSYDVKMKEKGDIPEGYSVSREKKERFSLILESASTNQTSMYLCASLTLLAGSYNEQFFGPGTRLTVL.

This clone was recorded once. The chain employs TRBV5-4 and TRBJ1-1; 7 nucleotides agree with TRBD1. CDR1 SGHNT and CDR2 YYREEE come from the germline V gene (reference sequence). This CDR3 has 15 residues. V trimming: 3 bases; J trimming: 2 bases; junction bases outside the gene matches: 7. The CDR3 DNA reads TGTGCCAGCAGCTCCCGGGACAGTCATAACACTGAAGCTTTCTTT. This sequence encodes CASSSRDSHNTEAFF. Filled out from reference TRBV5-4 and TRBJ1-1, the complete variable domain reads ETGVTQSPTHLIKTRGQQVTLRCSSQSGHNTVSWYQQALGQGPQFIFQYYREEENGRGNFPPRFSGLQFPNYSSELNVNALELDDSALYLCASSSRDSHNTEAFFGQGTRLTVV.

The chain carries TRBV6-5 and TRBJ1-1; 9 nucleotides align to TRBD1. CDR1 MNHEY and CDR2 SVGAGI come from the germline V gene. Unmatched junction bases numbered 5, after V lost 6 bases and J lost 0 bases. This CDR3 region has 15 residues. The CDR3 sequence is CASREGTGMNTEAFF. The CDR3 DNA follows: TGTGCCAGCAGGGAGGGGACAGGGATGAACACTGAAGCTTTCTTT.

V and J are TRBV7-9 and TRBJ2-3; possibly TRBD2 for D (5 bases). Germline V lookup: CDR1 SEHNR, CDR2 FQNEAQ (reference sequence). The CDR3 has 14 residues. V lost 1 base, J lost 4 bases, and 9 bases lay in between. The CDR3 region has the DNA TGTGCCAGCAGCTTAGGGGGTAGCGCAGATACGCAGTATTTT. Translating it yields CASSLGGSADTQYF.

V gene TRBV19 combines with J gene TRBJ1-6, with D unresolved. The CDR3 is 14 residues long. From germline, CDR1 is LNHDA and CDR2 SQIVND (reference sequence). V was clipped by 6 bases and J by 8 bases, with 14 bases between them. The CDR3 bases are TGTGCCAGTAGGTCAGCAGGCGTACATTCACCCCTCCACTTT. Residues: CASRSAGVHSPLHF. Full variable domain (missing parts from reference TRBV19 and TRBJ1-6): DGGITQSPKYLFRKEGQNVTLSCEQNLNHDAMYWYRQDPGQGLRLIYYSQIVNDFQKGDIAEGYSVSREKKESFPLTVTSAQKNPTAFYLCASRSAGVHSPLHFGNGTRLTVT.

The V and J genes are TRBV4-1 and TRBJ2-7; 9 positions agree with TRBD1. The germline gives CDR1 MGHRA, CDR2 YSYEKL. The CDR3 has 14 residues. Trimming took 4 bases from V and 2 from J; bases not matched to a gene: 3. The CDR3 here is CASSLGTGTYEQYF. The CDR3 DNA sequence: TGCGCCAGCAGCCTTGGGACAGGGACCTACGAGCAGTACTTC.

The chain employs TRBV19 and TRBJ1-5, with a tentative D call TRBD1 (5 bases). V shed 5 bases and J shed 5 bases, with 13 bases lying between them. Germline-derived CDR1 and CDR2 are LNHDA and SQIVND (reference sequence). The CDR3 contains 14 residues. DNA for the CDR3: TGTGCCAGTAGTCGGGGGGGATTAGATCAGCCCCAGCATTTT. Its protein product is CASSRGGLDQPQHF.

This clone appeared once. The rearrangement uses TRBV27 and TRBJ1-1, with 9 bases lining up with TRBD1. V was pared by 3 bases and J by 12 bases, with 5 bases of the junction left unmatched. Germline V CDR1 and CDR2: MNHEY, SMNVEV (reference sequence). There are 12 residues in the CDR3. The CDR3 DNA reads TGTGCCAGCAGTTTCCGGACAGGGGAGACTTTCTTT. This sequence encodes CASSFRTGETFF.

On this clone itself: Sequence at one end of the junction differs from germline and may be a read error. The genes are TRBV7-7 and TRBJ2-2, with no clear D. Germline V gene sequence: CDR1 SSHAT, CDR2 FNYEAQ (reference sequence). The CDR3 has 17 residues. In DNA, the CDR3 is TGTGCTAGCAGCCTACGGTGGGCAGAGCTGGACACCGGGGAGCTGTTTTTT. Encoded protein: CASSLRWAELDTGELFF.

This clone has just one count. This chain uses TRBV19 with TRBJ2-7; D not resolved. The V end lost 3 bases, the J end lost 0 bases, and 9 bases lay between the germline ends. The CDR3 covers 14 residues. CDR1 is LNHDA and CDR2 is SQIVND in the germline V gene (reference sequence). This CDR3 is CASSIGLHSYEQYF. Here the CDR3 DNA reads TGTGCCAGTAGTATTGGGCTGCACTCCTACGAGCAGTACTTC.

Regarding this clone: Other nucleotide sequences in the sample specify the same CDR3. CDR3 loop: CASSLPGEETQYF. CDR3 bases: TGCGCCAGCAGCTTGCCGGGGGAAGAGACCCAGTACTTC. The chain has TRBV5-1 and TRBJ2-5; tentative D call: TRBD2 (6 bases). The CDR3 covers 13 residues. CDR1 SGHRS and CDR2 YFSETQ come from the germline V gene. Trimming pared 1 base from V and 3 bases from J, leaving 7 bases between.

The rearrangement uses TRBV5-1 and TRBJ1-1; D might be TRBD1 (5 bases). The germline V and J ends were trimmed by 0 bases and 6 bases, with 21 bases remaining between them. Germline loops: CDR1 SGHRS, CDR2 YFSETQ. The CDR3 runs to 17 residues. This chain's CDR3 is CASSLGGQAGFEAEAFF. DNA for the CDR3: TGCGCCAGCAGCTTGGGGGGCCAGGCCGGATTTGAGGCTGAAGCTTTCTTT.

The CDR3 nucleotides read TGTGCCAGCAGCCCCGACGGGGGAAACACTGAAGCTTTCTTT. It specifies CASSPDGGNTEAFF. The chain carries TRBV9 and TRBJ1-1; possible D gene TRBD1, 5 bases. CDR1 is SGDLS, CDR2 YYNGEE, per germline. Trimming removed 4 bases at V and 2 bases at J, with 12 bases between. This CDR3 has 14 amino acids.

V usage is TRBV7-9 and J usage is TRBJ2-7, with 13 bases lining up with TRBD2. The V gene end was trimmed by 3 bases and the J gene end by 12 bases; junction bases not matched to a gene: 14. CDR1 is SEHNR, CDR2 FQNEAQ, per germline (reference sequence). The CDR3 sequence is 16 residues long. The chain's CDR3 is CASSFRTSGGPVSPYF. CDR3 DNA: TGTGCCAGCAGCTTCCGGACTAGCGGGGGCCCAGTTTCTCCGTACTTC.

This chain uses TRBV28 with TRBJ2-5, with 9 bases identical to TRBD2. Germline V CDR1 and CDR2: MDHEN, SYDVKM. The J segment lost 7 bases and the V segment lost 3 bases, leaving 9 bases of the junction unmatched. The CDR3 spans 15 residues. CDR3 sequence reads: CASSFRREGRGTQYF. The CDR3 coding sequence is TGTGCCAGCAGTTTTCGGCGGGAGGGCCGAGGGACCCAGTACTTC.

The chain couples TRBV4-1 to TRBJ2-3; D is possibly TRBD2 (5 bases). The V gene lost 3 bases and the J gene lost 2 bases, with 12 bases spanning the gap. Germline values: CDR1 MGHRA, CDR2 YSYEKL. CDR3 length equals 15 residues. CDR3 DNA: TGCGCCAGCAGCCACGGGATCCTATACACAGATACGCAGTATTTT. Translated, it gives CASSHGILYTDTQYF.

This chain uses TRBV6-6 with TRBJ2-7; the D gene is possibly TRBD1 (5 bases). This CDR3 region has 11 residues. The V gene's germline CDR1 is MNHNY and CDR2 SVGAGI (reference sequence). V shed 6 bases and J shed 6 bases, with 9 bases lying between them. The CDR3 region has the DNA TGTGCCAGCAGCCCAGGGTCCGAGCAGTACTTC. Translation: CASSPGSEQYF.

The chain joins TRBV6-6 to TRBJ1-6; TRBD1 agrees at 7 bases. Per the germline V gene, CDR1 is MNHNY and CDR2 is SVGAGI (reference sequence). V was clipped by 7 bases and J by 7 bases; unmatched bases: 7. The CDR3 runs 14 residues. The CDR3 is CASTYTGQNSPLHF. DNA for the CDR3: TGTGCCAGCACCTACACGGGACAGAATTCACCCCTCCACTTT.

The chain joins TRBV5-6 to TRBJ1-3, with no clear D. The CDR3 contains 15 residues. Germline V gene data show CDR1 as SGHDT and CDR2 as YYEEEE. Deletions cut 0 bases from V and 0 bases from J, with 7 bases between. CDR3 DNA: TGTGCCAGCAGCTTGGCCCTCCTCTCTGGAAACACCATATATTTT. This gives the protein CASSLALLSGNTIYF.

The chain has TRBV5-6 and TRBJ2-7, with D tentatively TRBD2 (5 bases). From germline, CDR1 is SGHDT and CDR2 YYEEEE. This CDR3 is 14 amino acids long. V gave up 2 bases and J gave up 7 bases, with 16 bases separating them. This CDR3 is CASSFTAESGEQYF. For the CDR3, the DNA is TGTGCCAGCAGCTTCACGGCGGAGTCGGGAGAGCAGTACTTC.

The CDR3 protein is CASRPQGPNYGYTF. The CDR3 bases are TGTGCCAGCAGACCTCAGGGGCCTAACTATGGCTACACCTTC. This chain connects TRBV28 to TRBJ1-2; D is possibly TRBD1 (6 bases). V dropped 6 bases and J dropped 0 bases, with 11 bases sitting between them. Germline CDR1 and CDR2: MDHEN and SYDVKM. This CDR3 has 14 residues.